This T cell receptor (beta chain) comes out of a study of control samples from healthy donors and cancer patients. Between the trimmed V and J ends, which lost 7 bases and 10 bases, there was a span of 15 bases. CDR3 length equals 12 residues. Germline loops: CDR1 MNHEY, CDR2 SVGAGI. Sequencing used immunoSEQ multiplex PCR; TCRdb keeps in-frame clones, though not all of them. The sample has around 140,000 clones, nearly 90% seen once. The chain carries TRBV6-5 and TRBJ2-3; D is perhaps TRBD1 or TRBD2 (5 bases each). What was sequenced was PBMCs. The origin of this receptor is a man in his fifties or sixties with head and neck cancer. The CDR3 bases are TGTGCCAGCAAATGGGACCGGGACCCGCAGTATTTT. Amino acids: CASKWDRDPQYF.